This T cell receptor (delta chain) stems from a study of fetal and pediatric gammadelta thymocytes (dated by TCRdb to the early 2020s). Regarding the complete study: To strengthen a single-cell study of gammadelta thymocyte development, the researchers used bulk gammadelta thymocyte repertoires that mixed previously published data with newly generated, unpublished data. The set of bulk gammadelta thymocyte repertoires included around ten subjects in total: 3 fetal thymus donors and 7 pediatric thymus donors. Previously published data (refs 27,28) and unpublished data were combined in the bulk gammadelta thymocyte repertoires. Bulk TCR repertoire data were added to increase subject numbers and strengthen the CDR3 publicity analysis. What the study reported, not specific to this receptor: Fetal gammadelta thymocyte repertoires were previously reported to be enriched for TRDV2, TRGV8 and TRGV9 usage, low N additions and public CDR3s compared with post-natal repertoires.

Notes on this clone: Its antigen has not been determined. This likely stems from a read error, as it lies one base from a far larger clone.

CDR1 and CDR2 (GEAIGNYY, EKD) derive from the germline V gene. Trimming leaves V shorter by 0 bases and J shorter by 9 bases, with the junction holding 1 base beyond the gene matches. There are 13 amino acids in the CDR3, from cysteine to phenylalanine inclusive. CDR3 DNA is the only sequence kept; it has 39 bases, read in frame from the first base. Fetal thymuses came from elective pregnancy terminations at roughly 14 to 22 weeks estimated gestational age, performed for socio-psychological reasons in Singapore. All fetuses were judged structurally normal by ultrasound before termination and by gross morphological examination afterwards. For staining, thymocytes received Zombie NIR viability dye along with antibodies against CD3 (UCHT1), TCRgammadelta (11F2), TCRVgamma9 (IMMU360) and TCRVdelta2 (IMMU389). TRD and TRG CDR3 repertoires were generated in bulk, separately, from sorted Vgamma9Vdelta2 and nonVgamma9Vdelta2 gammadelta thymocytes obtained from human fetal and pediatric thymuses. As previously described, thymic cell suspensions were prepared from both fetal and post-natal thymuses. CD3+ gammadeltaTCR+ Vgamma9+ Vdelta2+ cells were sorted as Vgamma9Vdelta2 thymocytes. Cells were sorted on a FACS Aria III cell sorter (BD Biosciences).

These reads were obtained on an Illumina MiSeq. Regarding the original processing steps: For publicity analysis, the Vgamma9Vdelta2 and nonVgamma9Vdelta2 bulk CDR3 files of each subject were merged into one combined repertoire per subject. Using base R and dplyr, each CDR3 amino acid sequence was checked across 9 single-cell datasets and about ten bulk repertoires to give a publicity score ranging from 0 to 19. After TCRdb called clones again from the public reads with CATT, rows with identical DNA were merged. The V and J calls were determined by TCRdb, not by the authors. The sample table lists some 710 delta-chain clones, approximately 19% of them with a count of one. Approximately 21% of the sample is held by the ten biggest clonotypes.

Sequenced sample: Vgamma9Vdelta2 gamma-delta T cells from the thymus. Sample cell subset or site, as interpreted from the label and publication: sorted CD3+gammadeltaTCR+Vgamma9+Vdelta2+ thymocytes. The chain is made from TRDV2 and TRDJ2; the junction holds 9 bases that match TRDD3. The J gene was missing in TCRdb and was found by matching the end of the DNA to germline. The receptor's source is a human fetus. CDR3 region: CACDTWGITQLFF. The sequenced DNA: TGTGCCTGTGACACCTGGGGGATAACACAACTCTTCTTT.